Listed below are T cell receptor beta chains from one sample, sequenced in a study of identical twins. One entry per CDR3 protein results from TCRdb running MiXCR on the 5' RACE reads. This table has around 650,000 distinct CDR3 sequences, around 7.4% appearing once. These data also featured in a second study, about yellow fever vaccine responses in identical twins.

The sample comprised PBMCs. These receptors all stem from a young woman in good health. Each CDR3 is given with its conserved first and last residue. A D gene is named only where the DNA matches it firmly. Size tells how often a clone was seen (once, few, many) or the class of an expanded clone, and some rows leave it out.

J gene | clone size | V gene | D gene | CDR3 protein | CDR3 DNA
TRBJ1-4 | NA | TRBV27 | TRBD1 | CASSPRQGTNEKLFF | TGTGCCAGCAGTCCCCGACAGGGAACTAATGAAAAACTGTTTTTT
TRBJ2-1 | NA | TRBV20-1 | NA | CSARDWAHYNEQFF | TGCAGTGCTAGAGACTGGGCACATTACAATGAGCAGTTCTTC
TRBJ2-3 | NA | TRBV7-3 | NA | CASSLLGSSDTQYF | TGTGCCAGCAGCTTATTGGGTAGTTCAGATACGCAGTATTTT
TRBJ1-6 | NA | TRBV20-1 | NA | CSARDWGDGSYNSPLHF | TGCAGTGCTAGAGATTGGGGGGACGGCTCCTATAATTCACCCCTCCACTTT
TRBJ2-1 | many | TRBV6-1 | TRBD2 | CASSLGTRVYNEQFF | TGTGCCAGCAGTCTCGGGACTAGAGTTTACAATGAGCAGTTCTTC
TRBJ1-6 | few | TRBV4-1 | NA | CASSQDPLPRDYNSPLHF | TGCGCCAGCAGCCAAGATCCCCTACCCAGGGACTATAATTCACCCCTCCACTTT
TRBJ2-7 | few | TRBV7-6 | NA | CASSLGPPGSLGDYEQYF | TGTGCCAGCAGCTTAGGACCCCCAGGGTCACTCGGGGACTACGAGCAGTACTTC
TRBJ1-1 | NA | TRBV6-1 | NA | CASSETVMNTEAFF | TGTGCCAGCAGTGAAACAGTTATGAACACTGAAGCTTTCTTT
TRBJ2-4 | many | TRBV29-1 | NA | CSVADPWGKNIQYF | TGCAGCGTTGCGGACCCATGGGGTAAAAACATTCAGTACTTC
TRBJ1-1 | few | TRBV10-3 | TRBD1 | CAISEVTGGVEAFF | TGTGCCATCAGTGAGGTGACAGGGGGCGTTGAAGCTTTCTTT
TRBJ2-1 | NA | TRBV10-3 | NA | CAIRHPVYNEQFF | TGTGCCATCAGACACCCTGTGTACAATGAGCAGTTCTTC
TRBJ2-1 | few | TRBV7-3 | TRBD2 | CASSLFSGNHNEQFF | TGTGCCAGCAGCTTATTTAGCGGGAACCACAATGAGCAGTTCTTC
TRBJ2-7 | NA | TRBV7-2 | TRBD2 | CASSLGLAGFKEQYF | TGTGCCAGCAGCTTGGGACTAGCGGGGTTCAAGGAGCAGTACTTC
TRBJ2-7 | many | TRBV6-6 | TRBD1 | CASSARTGVEQYF | TGTGCCAGCAGTGCGCGTACAGGGGTCGAGCAGTACTTC
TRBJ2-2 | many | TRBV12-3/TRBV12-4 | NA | CASSPTINTGELFF | TGTGCCAGCAGTCCAACTATAAACACCGGGGAGCTGTTTTTT
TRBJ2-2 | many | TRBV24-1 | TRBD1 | CATSDRDRAWNTGELFF | TGTGCCACCTCTGACCGGGACAGGGCATGGAACACCGGGGAGCTGTTTTTT
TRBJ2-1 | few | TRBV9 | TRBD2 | CASSAKLANEQFF | TGTGCCAGCAGCGCAAAACTAGCGAATGAGCAGTTCTTC
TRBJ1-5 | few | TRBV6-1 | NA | CASTEMVGNQPQHF | TGTGCCAGCACTGAAATGGTGGGCAATCAGCCCCAGCATTTT
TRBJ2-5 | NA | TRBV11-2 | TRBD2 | CASSLEGVGTSRVKETQYF | TGTGCCAGCAGCTTAGAGGGGGTAGGGACTAGCCGAGTCAAAGAGACCCAGTACTTC
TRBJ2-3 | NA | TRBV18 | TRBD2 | CASSPPDRGLAGNTDTQYF | TGTGCCAGCTCACCACCGGATCGAGGGCTAGCGGGAAACACAGATACGCAGTATTTT
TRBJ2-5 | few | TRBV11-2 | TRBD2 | CASSLDLRLAGQETQYF | TGTGCCAGCAGCTTAGATTTGAGACTAGCGGGACAAGAGACCCAGTACTTC
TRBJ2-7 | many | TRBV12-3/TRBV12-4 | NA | CASSLRQPYEQYF | TGTGCCAGCAGTTTACGGCAACCCTACGAGCAGTACTTC
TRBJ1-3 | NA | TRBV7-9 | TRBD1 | CASSLLRQGTGGNTIYF | TGTGCCAGCAGCTTACTCCGACAGGGGACGGGAGGAAACACCATATATTTT
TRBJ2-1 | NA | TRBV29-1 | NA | CSVLDPMQFF | TGCAGCGTTCTGGACCCTATGCAGTTCTTC
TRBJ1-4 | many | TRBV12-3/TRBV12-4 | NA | CASSLALEKLFF | TGTGCCAGCAGTTTAGCGCTCGAAAAACTGTTTTTT
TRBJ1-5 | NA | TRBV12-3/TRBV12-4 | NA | CASSSWTDGQPQHF | TGTGCCAGCAGTTCTTGGACGGACGGCCAGCCCCAGCATTTT
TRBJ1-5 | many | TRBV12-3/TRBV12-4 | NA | CASSPGRRQPQHF | TGTGCCAGCAGTCCAGGGAGGAGACAGCCCCAGCATTTT
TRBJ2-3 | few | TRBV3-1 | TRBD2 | CASSQMGTSGSTDTQYF | TGTGCCAGCAGCCAAATGGGGACTAGCGGGAGCACAGATACGCAGTATTTT
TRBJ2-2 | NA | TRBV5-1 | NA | CASSVGGPGTGELFF | TGCGCCAGCAGCGTGGGGGGGCCCGGCACCGGGGAGCTGTTTTTT
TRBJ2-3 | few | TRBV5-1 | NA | CASSLGGISDTQYF | TGCGCCAGCAGCTTGGGTGGGATTTCAGATACGCAGTATTTT
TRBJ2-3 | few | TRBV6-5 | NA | CASSYSGVGDTQYF | TGTGCCAGCAGTTACTCGGGGGTCGGGGATACGCAGTATTTT
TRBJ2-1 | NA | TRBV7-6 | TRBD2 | CASSLEISGSLNEQFF | TGTGCCAGCAGTCTAGAGATCAGCGGGAGCTTAAATGAGCAGTTCTTC
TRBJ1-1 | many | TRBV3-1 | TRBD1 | CASSLVTGTEAFF | TGTGCCAGCAGCCTCGTGACAGGGACTGAAGCTTTCTTT
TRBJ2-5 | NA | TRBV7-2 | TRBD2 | CASSFAGGPRGTQYF | TGTGCCAGCAGCTTTGCGGGAGGGCCGAGGGGGACCCAGTACTTC
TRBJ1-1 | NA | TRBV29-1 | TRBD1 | CSVESDRPSEAFF | TGCAGCGTTGAATCGGACAGGCCCTCTGAAGCTTTCTTT
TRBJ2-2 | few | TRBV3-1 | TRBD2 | CASSQDPSGGADTGELFF | TGTGCCAGCAGCCAAGACCCTAGCGGGGGGGCCGACACCGGGGAGCTGTTTTTT
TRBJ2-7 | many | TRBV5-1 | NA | CASSPGTAYEQYF | TGTGCCAGCAGTCCGGGGACCGCCTACGAGCAGTACTTC
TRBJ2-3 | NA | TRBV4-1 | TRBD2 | CASSQVESRGGTDTQYF | TGCGCCAGCAGCCAAGTAGAGTCGCGGGGGGGCACAGATACGCAGTATTTT
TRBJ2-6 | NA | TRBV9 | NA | CASSLQGSAGANVLTF | TGTGCCAGCAGCCTACAGGGAAGTGCGGGGGCCAACGTCCTGACTTTC
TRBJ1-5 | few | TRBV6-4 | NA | CASSARVCQPQHF | TGTGCCAGCAGCGCCCGGGTCTGTCAGCCCCAGCATTTT
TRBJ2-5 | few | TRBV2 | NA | CASSEDRANQETQYF | TGTGCCAGCAGTGAAGACAGGGCCAACCAAGAGACCCAGTACTTC
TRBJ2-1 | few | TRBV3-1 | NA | CASSQVGLANNEQFF | TGTGCCAGCAGCCAAGTTGGTCTAGCGAACAATGAGCAGTTCTTC
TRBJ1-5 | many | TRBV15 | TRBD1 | CATSRDGAGGMNQPQHF | TGTGCCACCAGCAGAGACGGGGCAGGGGGCATGAATCAGCCCCAGCATTTT
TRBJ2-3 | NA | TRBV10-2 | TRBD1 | CASTGTGTLYF | TGCGCCAGCACCGGGACAGGGACGCTGTATTTT
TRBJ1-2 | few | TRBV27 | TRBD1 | CASSRTGADGYTF | TGTGCCAGCAGTAGAACAGGGGCGGACGGCTACACCTTC
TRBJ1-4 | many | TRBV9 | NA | CASSAAANEKLFF | TGTGCCAGCAGCGCCGCAGCTAATGAAAAACTGTTTTTT
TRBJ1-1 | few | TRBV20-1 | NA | CSATDVFRVNTEAFF | TGCAGTGCTACAGACGTATTTAGAGTGAACACTGAAGCTTTCTTT
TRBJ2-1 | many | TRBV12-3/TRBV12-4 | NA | CASRPDRSGEQFF | TGTGCCAGCAGACCCGACAGGTCGGGTGAGCAGTTCTTC
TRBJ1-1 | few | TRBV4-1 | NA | CASSQTVASEAFF | TGCGCCAGCAGCCAAACCGTGGCCTCTGAAGCTTTCTTT
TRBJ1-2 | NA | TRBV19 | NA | CASSAPSDSYGYTF | TGTGCCAGTAGTGCGCCGAGCGACAGCTATGGCTACACCTTC
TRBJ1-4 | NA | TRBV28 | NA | CASSSEDPKLFF | TGTGCCAGCAGTTCTGAGGACCCAAAACTGTTTTTT